The clone carrying this TCR beta chain was observed once. This specimen comes from a study of blood T cell repertoires in COVID-19. At the level of the study: Sources were T cells, B-cell-depleted T cells, or PBMCs; the material itself was cDNA or gDNA.

CDR1 and CDR2 (germline): MDHEN, SYDVKM. This CDR3 has 16 residues. The trim removed 4 bases at V and 0 bases at J, leaving 8 bases unmatched. The participants were between roughly 18 and 100 years old and came from under 25 US areas. Assignment of participants to cohorts was predicated upon participant-reported clinical history. In the authors' workflow: Quantification of nucleated cells was approximated via reference gene primer amplification. Clones were sequenced by immunoSEQ multiplex PCR, and TCRdb holds only the in-frame ones, with some missing. That table supplies the V and J calls and clone size; D and trimming were determined from the DNA. The sample contains some 190,000 clones, 86% of which appear only once.

The chain couples TRBV28 to TRBJ2-7, with 8 bases lining up with TRBD1. The sample consisted of PBMCs or T cells enriched from blood (not recorded which). This sequence originates from a middle-aged man with acute COVID-19. The DNA of the CDR3 is TGTGCCAGCAGTTCCCCAGGACAGGGAAACTCCTACGAGCAGTACTTC. The encoded protein is CASSSPGQGNSYEQYF. Complete variable domain (other parts from reference TRBV28 and TRBJ2-7): DVKVTQSSRYLVKRTGEKVFLECVQDMDHENMFWYRQDPGLGLRLIYFSYDVKMKEKGDIPEGYSVSREKKERFSLILESASTNQTSMYLCASSSPGQGNSYEQYFGPGTRLTVT.